A selection of T cell receptor beta chains follows, all from one sample in a study of Graves' ophthalmopathy and Graves' hyperthyroidism. One entry per CDR3 protein results from TCRdb running MiXCR on the multiplex PCR reads. Counted here are 350,000 or so distinct CDR3 sequences, 17% occurring once; the ten biggest clones make up 12%. Sequenced material: peripheral blood. The receptors were gathered from an adult man with Graves' ophthalmopathy. The CDR3 runs from the conserved cysteine through the conserved F or W. D genes are given only for firm matches.

V	J	D	CDR3
TRBV20-1	TRBJ2-5	TRBD1	CSARAPGQGETQYF
TRBV7-2	TRBJ2-5	-	CASSLEYRTNDQYF
TRBV9	TRBJ2-7	-	CASSVVAKTHRCGEQYF
TRBV6-5	TRBJ2-5	TRBD2	CASRPGLAGKETQYF
TRBV7-2	TRBJ2-6	TRBD2	CASSFRPSGGASGANVLTF
TRBV28	TRBJ1-2	-	CASSNIIPSSKYGYTF
TRBV27	TRBJ2-7	-	CASHGGRFPGEQYF
TRBV12-3/TRBV12-4	TRBJ1-2	-	CASSIGGRHGYTF
TRBV6-1	TRBJ1-1	TRBD1	CASTTGGPNTEAFF
TRBV6-5	TRBJ2-2	TRBD2	CASTKLGGDTGELFF